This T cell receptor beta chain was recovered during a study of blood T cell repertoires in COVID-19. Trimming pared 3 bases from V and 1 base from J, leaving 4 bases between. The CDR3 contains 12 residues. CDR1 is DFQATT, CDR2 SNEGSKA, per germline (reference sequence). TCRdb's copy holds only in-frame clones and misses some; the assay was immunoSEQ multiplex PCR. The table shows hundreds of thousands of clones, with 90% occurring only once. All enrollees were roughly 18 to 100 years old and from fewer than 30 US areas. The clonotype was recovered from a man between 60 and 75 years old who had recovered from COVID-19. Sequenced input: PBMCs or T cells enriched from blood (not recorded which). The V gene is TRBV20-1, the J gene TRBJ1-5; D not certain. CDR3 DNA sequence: TGCAGTGCTAGTCGGAGCAATCAGCCCCAGCATTTT. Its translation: CSASRSNQPQHF.